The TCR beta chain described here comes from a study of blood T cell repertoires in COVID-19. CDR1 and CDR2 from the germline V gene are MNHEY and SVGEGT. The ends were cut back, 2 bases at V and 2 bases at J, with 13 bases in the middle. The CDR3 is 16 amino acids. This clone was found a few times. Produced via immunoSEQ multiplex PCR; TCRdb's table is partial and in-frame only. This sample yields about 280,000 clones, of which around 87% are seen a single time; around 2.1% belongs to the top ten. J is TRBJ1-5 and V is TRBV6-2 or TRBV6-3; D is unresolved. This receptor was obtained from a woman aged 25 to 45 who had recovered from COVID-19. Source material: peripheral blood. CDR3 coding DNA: TGTGCCAGCAGTTACCTCGTCGGAGAGGGCAATCAGCCCCAGCATTTT. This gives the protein CASSYLVGEGNQPQHF.